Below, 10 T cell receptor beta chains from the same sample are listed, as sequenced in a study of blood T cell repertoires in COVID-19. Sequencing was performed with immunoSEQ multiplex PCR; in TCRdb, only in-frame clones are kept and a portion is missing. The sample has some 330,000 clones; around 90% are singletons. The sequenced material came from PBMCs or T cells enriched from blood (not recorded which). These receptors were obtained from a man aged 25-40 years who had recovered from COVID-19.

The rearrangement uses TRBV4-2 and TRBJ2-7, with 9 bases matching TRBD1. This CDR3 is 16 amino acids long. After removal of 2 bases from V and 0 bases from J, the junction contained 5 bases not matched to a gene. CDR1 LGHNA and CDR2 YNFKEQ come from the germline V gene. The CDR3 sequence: CASSQPGTGSSYEQYF. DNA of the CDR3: TGTGCCAGCAGCCAACCCGGGACAGGGAGCTCCTACGAGCAGTACTTC.

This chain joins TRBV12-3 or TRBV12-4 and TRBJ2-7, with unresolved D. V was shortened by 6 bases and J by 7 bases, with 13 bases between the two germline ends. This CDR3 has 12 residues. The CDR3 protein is CASSEFSREQYF. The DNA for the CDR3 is TGTGCCAGCAGCGAGTTTTCTAGGGAGCAGTACTTC.

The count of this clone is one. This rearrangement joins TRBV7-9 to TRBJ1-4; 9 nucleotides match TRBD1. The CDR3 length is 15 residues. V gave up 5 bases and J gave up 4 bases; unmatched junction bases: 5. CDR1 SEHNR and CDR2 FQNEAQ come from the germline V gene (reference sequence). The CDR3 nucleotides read TGTGCCAGCAGCATGGGACAGGGTTATAATGAAAAACTGTTTTTT. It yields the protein CASSMGQGYNEKLFF.

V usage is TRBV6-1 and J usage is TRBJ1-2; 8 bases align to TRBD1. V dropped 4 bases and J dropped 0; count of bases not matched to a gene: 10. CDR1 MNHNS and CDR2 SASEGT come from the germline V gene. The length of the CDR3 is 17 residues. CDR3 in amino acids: CASSASGTGGANYGYTF. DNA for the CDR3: TGTGCCAGCAGTGCCTCCGGGACAGGAGGGGCTAACTATGGCTACACCTTC.

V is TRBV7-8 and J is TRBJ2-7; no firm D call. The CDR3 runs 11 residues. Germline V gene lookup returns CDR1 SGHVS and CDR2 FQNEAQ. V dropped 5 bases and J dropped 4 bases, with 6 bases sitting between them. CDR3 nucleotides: TGTGCCAGCAGCCCCGGGTACGAGCAGTACTTC. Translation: CASSPGYEQYF.

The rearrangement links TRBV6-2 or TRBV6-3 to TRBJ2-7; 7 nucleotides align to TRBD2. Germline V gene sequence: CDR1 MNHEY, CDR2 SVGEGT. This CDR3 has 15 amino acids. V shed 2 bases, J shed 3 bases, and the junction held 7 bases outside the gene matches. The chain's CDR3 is CASSYPLGGNYEQYF. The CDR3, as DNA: TGTGCCAGCAGTTACCCGCTGGGAGGGAACTACGAGCAGTACTTC.

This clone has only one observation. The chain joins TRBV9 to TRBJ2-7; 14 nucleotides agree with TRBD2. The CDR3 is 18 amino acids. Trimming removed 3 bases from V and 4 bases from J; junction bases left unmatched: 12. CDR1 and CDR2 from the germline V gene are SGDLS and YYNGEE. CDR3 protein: CASSASGTSGGKPYEQYF. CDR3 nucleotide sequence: TGTGCCAGCAGCGCGTCCGGGACTAGCGGGGGAAAACCTTACGAGCAGTACTTC.

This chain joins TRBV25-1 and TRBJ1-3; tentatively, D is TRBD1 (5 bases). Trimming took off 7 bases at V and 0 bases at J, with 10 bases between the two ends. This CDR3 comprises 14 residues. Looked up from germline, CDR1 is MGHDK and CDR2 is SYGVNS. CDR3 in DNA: TGTGCCAGCACCGAACAGGCCTCTGGAAACACCATATATTTT. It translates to CASTEQASGNTIYF.

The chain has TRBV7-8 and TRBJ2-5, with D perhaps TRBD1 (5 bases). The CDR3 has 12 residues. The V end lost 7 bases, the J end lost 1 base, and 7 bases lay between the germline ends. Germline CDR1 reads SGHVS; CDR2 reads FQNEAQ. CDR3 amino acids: CASNRFQETQYF. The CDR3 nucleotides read TGTGCCAGCAACAGGTTCCAAGAGACCCAGTACTTC.

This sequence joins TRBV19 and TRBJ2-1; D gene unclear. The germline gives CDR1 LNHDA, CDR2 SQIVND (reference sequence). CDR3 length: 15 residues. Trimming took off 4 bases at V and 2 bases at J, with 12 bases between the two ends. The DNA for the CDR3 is TGTGCCAGTAGTACGAGCCTGAGGCCCTACAATGAGCAGTTCTTC. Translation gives CASSTSLRPYNEQFF.